This TCR beta chain was documented in a study of T cell responses to AZD1222 COVID-19 vaccine. Study results and limitations: Mapped onto spike, vaccine-associated CD4 TCRs spanned it and were dominant at 160-218 and 743-854. Repertoires were obtained only post-peak T cell response.

Produced via immunoSEQ multiplex PCR; TCRdb's table is partial and in-frame only. The sample holds 90,000 to 120,000 clones, roughly 90% seen once. On this clone: Its antigen is still unknown.

The CDR3 length is 13 residues. V shed 0 bases, J shed 7 bases, and the junction held 0 bases outside the gene matches. The germline gives CDR1 SGDLS, CDR2 YYNGEE. The chain uses TRBV9 and TRBJ2-1, with 8 bases aligning to TRBD1. The receptor's source is an adult who received the AZD1222 COVID-19 vaccine. This material consisted of peripheral blood, taken 28 days after the second AZD1222 dose. The CDR3 region is CASSVGQGNEQFF. In nucleotides, the CDR3 is TGTGCCAGCAGCGTAGGACAGGGGAATGAGCAGTTCTTC.